The clone carrying this TCR beta chain was observed at least ten times. This specimen comes from a study of T cell repertoires in cytomegalovirus infection. With 6 bases clipped from V and 6 bases from J, the junction kept 9 bases outside the gene matches. This CDR3 is built from 14 residues. MiXCR was run by TCRdb on the reads, yielding one entry per CDR3 protein. This sample has 150,000 to 200,000 distinct CDR3 sequences, with approximately 9.7% found just once. The sequence derives from a human donor in good health (CMV status not recorded). Some clones in this sample may be carry-over from other donors' samples. The chain is built from TRBV12-3 or TRBV12-4 and TRBJ1-2, with 8 positions matching TRBD1. Source material: PBMCs. This CDR3 reads CASSSLQGAHGYTF. CDR3 DNA sequence: TGTGCCAGCAGCTCCCTCCAGGGGGCGCATGGCTACACCTTC.